These T cell receptor beta chains were read from a single sample in a study of cytomegalovirus exposure and HLA in healthy donors. Sequenced by immunoSEQ multiplex PCR; TCRdb stores in-frame clones only, minus some. The sample records approximately 150,000 clones, around four fifths being singletons. The specimen was PBMCs. Receptors were obtained from a man younger than 35 in good health and CMV-seropositive. Both conserved end residues are part of each CDR3. Each record gives: J gene, V gene, D gene, clone size, CDR3 DNA, CDR3 protein. D genes are given only for firm matches. Part of the rows lack a size; the others show once, few, many or a class for expanded clones.

J gene: TRBJ2-1
V gene: TRBV27
D gene: TRBD2
clone size: NA
CDR3 DNA: TGTGCCAGCAGTTTACGTGGGGTGGGGGGGTTGAATGAGCAGTTCTTC
CDR3 protein: CASSLRGVGGLNEQFF

J gene: TRBJ2-7
V gene: TRBV10-1
D gene: TRBD1
clone size: NA
CDR3 DNA: TGCGCCAGCAGCGGGACAGGCTCCTACGAGCAGTACTTC
CDR3 protein: CASSGTGSYEQYF

J gene: TRBJ2-7
V gene: TRBV21-1
D gene: NA
clone size: NA
CDR3 DNA: TGTGCCAGCAACAACCCTGAGAAAAACCGCTCCTACGAGCAGTACTTC
CDR3 protein: CASNNPEKNRSYEQYF

J gene: TRBJ2-3
V gene: TRBV28
D gene: TRBD2
clone size: NA
CDR3 DNA: TGTGCCAGCAGTTTTCGGACTAGCGGCACAGATACGCAGTATTTT
CDR3 protein: CASSFRTSGTDTQYF

J gene: TRBJ2-7
V gene: TRBV9
D gene: TRBD1
clone size: NA
CDR3 DNA: TGTGCCAGCAGCACAACTGGACAGGGGCACTACGAGCAGTACTTC
CDR3 protein: CASSTTGQGHYEQYF

J gene: TRBJ2-5
V gene: TRBV23-1
D gene: NA
clone size: NA
CDR3 DNA: TGCGCCTTGCTCCTTGGGGGGCAAGAGACCCAGTACTTC
CDR3 protein: CALLLGGQETQYF

J gene: TRBJ2-3
V gene: TRBV9
D gene: NA
clone size: NA
CDR3 DNA: TGTGCCAGCAGCGTAGTCGGCGGGACCAGCACAGATACGCAGTATTTT
CDR3 protein: CASSVVGGTSTDTQYF

J gene: TRBJ1-5
V gene: TRBV2
D gene: TRBD1
clone size: NA
CDR3 DNA: TGTGCCAGCAGTGGACAGGGGGCGAGTCAGCCCCAGCATTTT
CDR3 protein: CASSGQGASQPQHF

J gene: TRBJ1-2
V gene: TRBV7-9
D gene: TRBD1
clone size: NA
CDR3 DNA: TGTGCCAGCAGCTCCACCCGACAGGGGTGGCATGGCTACACCTTC
CDR3 protein: CASSSTRQGWHGYTF

J gene: TRBJ1-2
V gene: TRBV7-9
D gene: NA
clone size: NA
CDR3 DNA: TGTGCCAGCAGCTTAGTATTGCTCGGGCAGGGCGACTATGGCTACACCTTC
CDR3 protein: CASSLVLLGQGDYGYTF

J gene: TRBJ2-2
V gene: TRBV10-3
D gene: NA
clone size: NA
CDR3 DNA: TGTGCCATCAGAGGAGGGACAGAGAACACCGGGGAGCTGTTTTTT
CDR3 protein: CAIRGGTENTGELFF

J gene: TRBJ1-5
V gene: TRBV28
D gene: NA
clone size: few
CDR3 DNA: TGTGCCAGCAACCGGGAGGCCCTGGGCAATCAGCCCCAGCATTTT
CDR3 protein: CASNREALGNQPQHF

J gene: TRBJ2-7
V gene: TRBV11-3
D gene: TRBD2
clone size: NA
CDR3 DNA: TGTGCCAGCAGCTTAGCTGTGCGGGGGGCGAAGCAGTACTTC
CDR3 protein: CASSLAVRGAKQYF

J gene: TRBJ2-5
V gene: TRBV28
D gene: NA
clone size: NA
CDR3 DNA: TGTGCCAGCAGTTCCCGACTAGACTTTGTGGAGACCCAGTACTTC
CDR3 protein: CASSSRLDFVETQYF

J gene: TRBJ2-3
V gene: TRBV5-1
D gene: NA
clone size: few
CDR3 DNA: TGCGCCAGCAGCCGCCAGAAACAGGGAACAGATACGCAGTATTTT
CDR3 protein: CASSRQKQGTDTQYF

J gene: TRBJ2-7
V gene: TRBV10-3
D gene: NA
clone size: NA
CDR3 DNA: TGTGCCATGCGGACAGACGACTCCTACGAGCAGTACTTC
CDR3 protein: CAMRTDDSYEQYF

J gene: TRBJ2-7
V gene: TRBV28
D gene: TRBD2
clone size: NA
CDR3 DNA: TGTGCCAGCACAATAGCGGGAGAGAGTCCCTACGAGCAGTACTTC
CDR3 protein: CASTIAGESPYEQYF

J gene: TRBJ2-1
V gene: TRBV6-5
D gene: TRBD2
clone size: NA
CDR3 DNA: TGTGCCAGCAGTCCCCTCCAGTGGGGGGGCAATGAGCAGTTCTTC
CDR3 protein: CASSPLQWGGNEQFF

J gene: TRBJ1-3
V gene: TRBV5-1
D gene: TRBD1
clone size: NA
CDR3 DNA: TGCGCCAGCAGCCCAGGGGTCGGGACAGCTGGAAACACCATATATTTT
CDR3 protein: CASSPGVGTAGNTIYF

J gene: TRBJ1-2
V gene: TRBV10-3
D gene: TRBD1
clone size: NA
CDR3 DNA: TGTGCCATCAGTGAGGGGACAGCCGAGGACTACACCTTC
CDR3 protein: CAISEGTAEDYTF

J gene: TRBJ2-3
V gene: TRBV5-1
D gene: NA
clone size: NA
CDR3 DNA: TGCGCCAGCAGCGATGGATTTTGGGGCCCAGATACGCAGTATTTT
CDR3 protein: CASSDGFWGPDTQYF

J gene: TRBJ1-1
V gene: TRBV19
D gene: TRBD1
clone size: NA
CDR3 DNA: TGTGCCAGCAGGACAGGGGGGAACACTGAAGCTTTCTTT
CDR3 protein: CASRTGGNTEAFF

J gene: TRBJ2-3
V gene: TRBV5-1
D gene: TRBD2
clone size: NA
CDR3 DNA: TGCGCCAGCAGCTCGACTAGCGGCACAGATACGCAGTATTTT
CDR3 protein: CASSSTSGTDTQYF

J gene: TRBJ2-7
V gene: TRBV15
D gene: TRBD1
clone size: NA
CDR3 DNA: TGTGCCACCGGCCGGGACAGCTCCTACGAGCAGTACTTC
CDR3 protein: CATGRDSSYEQYF

J gene: TRBJ2-7
V gene: TRBV12-5
D gene: TRBD1
clone size: NA
CDR3 DNA: TGTGCTAGTGGTTTGGACAGGGGGTCCTACGAGCAGTACTTC
CDR3 protein: CASGLDRGSYEQYF

J gene: TRBJ1-2
V gene: TRBV15
D gene: NA
clone size: few
CDR3 DNA: TGTGCCACCAGCGCAACTTCCCTCGTCACCTTC
CDR3 protein: CATSATSLVTF

J gene: TRBJ2-5
V gene: TRBV7-9
D gene: NA
clone size: NA
CDR3 DNA: TGTGCCAGCAGCCTGACTCAAGAGACCCAGTACTTC
CDR3 protein: CASSLTQETQYF

J gene: TRBJ2-2
V gene: TRBV7-9
D gene: TRBD1
clone size: NA
CDR3 DNA: TGTGCCAGCAGCTTAATTATCAACAGGGGAGTCACCGGGGAGCTGTTTTTT
CDR3 protein: CASSLIINRGVTGELFF

J gene: TRBJ1-2
V gene: TRBV6-5
D gene: NA
clone size: NA
CDR3 DNA: TGTGCCAGCAGTTTAGACAGCGCTAACTATGGCTACACCTTC
CDR3 protein: CASSLDSANYGYTF

J gene: TRBJ1-1
V gene: TRBV18
D gene: NA
clone size: NA
CDR3 DNA: TGTGCCAGCTCACCACCGCACAGGGACACTGAAGCTTTCTTT
CDR3 protein: CASSPPHRDTEAFF

J gene: TRBJ2-1
V gene: TRBV27
D gene: TRBD2
clone size: NA
CDR3 DNA: TGTGCCAGCAGTCGGACTAGCGGGACCCCCAATGAGCAGTTCTTC
CDR3 protein: CASSRTSGTPNEQFF

J gene: TRBJ1-5
V gene: TRBV19
D gene: TRBD1
clone size: NA
CDR3 DNA: TGTGCCAGTACCCGGGACAGCGGTTATCAGCCCCAGCATTTT
CDR3 protein: CASTRDSGYQPQHF

J gene: TRBJ2-1
V gene: TRBV7-2
D gene: TRBD2
clone size: NA
CDR3 DNA: TGTGCCAGCAGCTCCCTGGCAAGCGGGACCAATGAGCAGTTCTTC
CDR3 protein: CASSSLASGTNEQFF

J gene: TRBJ1-1
V gene: TRBV18
D gene: TRBD1
clone size: NA
CDR3 DNA: TGTGCCAGCTCACACCTGGGACAGACGAACACTGAAGCTTTCTTT
CDR3 protein: CASSHLGQTNTEAFF

J gene: TRBJ1-2
V gene: TRBV18
D gene: TRBD1
clone size: NA
CDR3 DNA: TGTGCCAGCTCCGAGGGAGTACAGGGGAACTATGGCTACACCTTC
CDR3 protein: CASSEGVQGNYGYTF

J gene: TRBJ1-1
V gene: TRBV9
D gene: TRBD1
clone size: NA
CDR3 DNA: TGTGCCAGCAGCCCGACAGGGGGCGCGGGCACTGAAGCTTTCTTT
CDR3 protein: CASSPTGGAGTEAFF

J gene: TRBJ2-7
V gene: TRBV11-2
D gene: NA
clone size: NA
CDR3 DNA: TGTGCCAGCAGCTTTTTAGGCAGTAGGGGCGAGCAGTACTTC
CDR3 protein: CASSFLGSRGEQYF

J gene: TRBJ1-1
V gene: TRBV6-5
D gene: NA
clone size: NA
CDR3 DNA: TGTGCCAGCAGTTCGAGACGGACAGCCTTGAACACTGAAGCTTTCTTT
CDR3 protein: CASSSRRTALNTEAFF

J gene: TRBJ1-2
V gene: TRBV5-6
D gene: NA
clone size: NA
CDR3 DNA: TGTGCCAGCAGCTTGGTCCGGGGGGTCAACTATGGCTACACCTTC
CDR3 protein: CASSLVRGVNYGYTF

J gene: TRBJ2-7
V gene: TRBV29-1
D gene: TRBD1
clone size: NA
CDR3 DNA: TGCAGCGTTGAGTCAGGGGGTGGGTACGAGCAGTACTTC
CDR3 protein: CSVESGGGYEQYF

J gene: TRBJ1-1
V gene: TRBV5-5
D gene: TRBD1
clone size: NA
CDR3 DNA: TGTGCCAGCAGTTTCCTCGGGACAGTGGGGAACACTGAAGCTTTCTTT
CDR3 protein: CASSFLGTVGNTEAFF

J gene: TRBJ2-1
V gene: TRBV28
D gene: TRBD2
clone size: NA
CDR3 DNA: TGTGCCAGCAGTTTTAGAGCGGGAAGCAACAATGAGCAGTTCTTC
CDR3 protein: CASSFRAGSNNEQFF

J gene: TRBJ1-6
V gene: TRBV11-2
D gene: NA
clone size: NA
CDR3 DNA: TGTGCCAGCAGCCTAGGCGGAATTCCACCCCTCCACTTT
CDR3 protein: CASSLGGIPPLHF